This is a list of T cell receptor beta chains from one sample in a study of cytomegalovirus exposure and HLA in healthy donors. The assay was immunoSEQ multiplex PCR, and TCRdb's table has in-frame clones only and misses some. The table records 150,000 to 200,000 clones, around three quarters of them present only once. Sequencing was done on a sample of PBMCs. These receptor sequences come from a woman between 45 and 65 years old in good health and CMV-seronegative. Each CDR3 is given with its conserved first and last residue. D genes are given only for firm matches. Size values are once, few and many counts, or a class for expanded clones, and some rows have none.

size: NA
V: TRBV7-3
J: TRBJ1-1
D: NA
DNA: TGTGCCAGCAGCTCCCTAACAGGGGAAGCTTTCTTT
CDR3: CASSSLTGEAFF

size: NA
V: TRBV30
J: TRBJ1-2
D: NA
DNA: TGTGCCTGGAGGCTTACCGACAGGCGGAATGGCTACACCTTC
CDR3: CAWRLTDRRNGYTF

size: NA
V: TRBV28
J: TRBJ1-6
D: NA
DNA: TGTGCCAGCAGCTCCGACTCCACGCCCAATTCACCCCTCCACTTT
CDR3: CASSSDSTPNSPLHF

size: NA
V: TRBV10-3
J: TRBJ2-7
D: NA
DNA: TGTGCCATCAGTGAGTCGACTCAGGGCTACGAGCAGTACTTC
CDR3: CAISESTQGYEQYF

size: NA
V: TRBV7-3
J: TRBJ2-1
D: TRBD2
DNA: TGTGCCAGCAGCTTATCCAGCGGGAGACCCGATGAGCAGTTCTTC
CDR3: CASSLSSGRPDEQFF

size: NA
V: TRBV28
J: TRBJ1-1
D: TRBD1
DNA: TGTGCCAGCAGAACAGGGGGAAGCACTGAAGCTTTCTTT
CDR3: CASRTGGSTEAFF

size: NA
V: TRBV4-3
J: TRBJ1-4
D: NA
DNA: TGCGCCAGCAGCCAATCCAGACAGACTAATGAAAAACTGTTTTTT
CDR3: CASSQSRQTNEKLFF

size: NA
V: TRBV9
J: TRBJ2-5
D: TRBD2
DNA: TGTGCCAGCAGCGTAGGGGGAGCGGGGCAAGAGACCCAGTACTTC
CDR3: CASSVGGAGQETQYF

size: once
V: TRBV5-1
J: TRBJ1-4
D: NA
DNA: TGCGCCAGCAGCCTCCAGGGTTCGGATAATGAAAAACTGTTTTTT
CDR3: CASSLQGSDNEKLFF

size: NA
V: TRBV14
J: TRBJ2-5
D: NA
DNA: TGTGCCAGCAGCCAAGATCGTTTTCGGGAAACCCAGTACTTC
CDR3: CASSQDRFRETQYF

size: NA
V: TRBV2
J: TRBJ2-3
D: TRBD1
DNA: TGTGCCAGCACCCACGACAGGGGGGGAAGGGATACGCAGTATTTT
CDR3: CASTHDRGGRDTQYF

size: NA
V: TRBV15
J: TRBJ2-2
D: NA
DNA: TGTGCCACCAGCAGAGAAACTACCGCCACCGGGGAGCTGTTTTTT
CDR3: CATSRETTATGELFF

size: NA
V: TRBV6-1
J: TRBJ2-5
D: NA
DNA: TGTGCCAGCAGTGAACTCGGGATGGGCCAAGAGACCCAGTACTTC
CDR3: CASSELGMGQETQYF

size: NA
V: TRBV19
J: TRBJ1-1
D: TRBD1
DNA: TGTGCCAGTAGCGACAGGGGGAACACTGAAGCTTTCTTT
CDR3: CASSDRGNTEAFF

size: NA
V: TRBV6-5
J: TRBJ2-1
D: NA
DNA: TGTGCCAGCAGTTACGACACCTACAATGAGCAGTTCTTC
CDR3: CASSYDTYNEQFF

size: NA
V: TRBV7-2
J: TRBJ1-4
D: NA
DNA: TGTGCCAGCAGCTACGGACACTATAATGAAAAACTGTTTTTT
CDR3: CASSYGHYNEKLFF

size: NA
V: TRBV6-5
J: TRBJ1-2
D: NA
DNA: TGTGCCAGCAGTTCGCGTCGGGGGGACGCCGGCTACACCTTC
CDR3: CASSSRRGDAGYTF

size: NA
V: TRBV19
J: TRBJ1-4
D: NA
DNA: TGTGCCAGTAGGGGAGCTGAAAAACTGTTTTTT
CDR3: CASRGAEKLFF

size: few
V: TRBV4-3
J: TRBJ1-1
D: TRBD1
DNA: TGCGCCAGCAGCCAGCAGGGGGCGGGCACTGAAGCTTTCTTT
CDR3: CASSQQGAGTEAFF